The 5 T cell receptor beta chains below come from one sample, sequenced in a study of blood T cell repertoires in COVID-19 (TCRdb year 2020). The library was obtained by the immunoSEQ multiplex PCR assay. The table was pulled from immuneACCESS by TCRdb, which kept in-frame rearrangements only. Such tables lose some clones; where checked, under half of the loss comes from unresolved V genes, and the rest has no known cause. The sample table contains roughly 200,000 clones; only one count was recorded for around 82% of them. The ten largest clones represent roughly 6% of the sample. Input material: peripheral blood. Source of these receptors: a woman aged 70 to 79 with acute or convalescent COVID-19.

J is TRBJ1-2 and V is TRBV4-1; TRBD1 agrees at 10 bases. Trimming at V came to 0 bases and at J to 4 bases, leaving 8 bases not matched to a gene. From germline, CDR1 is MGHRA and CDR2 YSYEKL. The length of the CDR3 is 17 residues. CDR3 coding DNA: TGCGCCAGCAGCCAAGATCTAGGGGACAGGGGCCTCTATGGCTACACCTTC. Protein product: CASSQDLGDRGLYGYTF.

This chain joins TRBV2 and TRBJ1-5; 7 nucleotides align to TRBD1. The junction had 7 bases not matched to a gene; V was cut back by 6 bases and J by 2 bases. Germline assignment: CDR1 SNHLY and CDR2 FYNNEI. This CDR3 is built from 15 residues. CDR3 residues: CASRAPGQGNQPQHF. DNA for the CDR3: TGTGCCAGCAGAGCCCCCGGACAGGGCAATCAGCCCCAGCATTTT.

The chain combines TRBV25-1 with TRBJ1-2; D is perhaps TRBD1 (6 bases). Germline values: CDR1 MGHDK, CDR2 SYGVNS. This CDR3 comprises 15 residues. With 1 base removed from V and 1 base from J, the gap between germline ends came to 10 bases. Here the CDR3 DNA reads TGTGCCAGCAGTGAATTGGGGACATATAACTATGGCTACACCTTC. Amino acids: CASSELGTYNYGYTF.

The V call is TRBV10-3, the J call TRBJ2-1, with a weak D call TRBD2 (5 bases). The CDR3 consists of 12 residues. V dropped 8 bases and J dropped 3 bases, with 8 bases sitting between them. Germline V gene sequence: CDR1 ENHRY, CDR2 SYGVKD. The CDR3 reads CAIGLYYNEQFF. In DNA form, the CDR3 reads TGTGCCATCGGACTTTACTACAATGAGCAGTTCTTC.

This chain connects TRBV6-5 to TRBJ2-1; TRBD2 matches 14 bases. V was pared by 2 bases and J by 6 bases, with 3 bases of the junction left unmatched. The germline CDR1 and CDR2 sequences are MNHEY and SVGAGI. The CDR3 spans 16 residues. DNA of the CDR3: TGTGCCAGCAGTTACAGACTAGCGGGAGGGGGCAATGAGCAGTTCTTC. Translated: CASSYRLAGGGNEQFF.